This TCR beta chain was captured in a study of immune aging and cytomegalovirus after organ transplant (dated by TCRdb to the early 2020s). Some background on the complete study: All transplant recipients received three-drug immunosuppression with prednisone, tacrolimus, and mycophenolate.

The paper's findings and limits, for the study overall: Following viremia, cells with an aged phenotype rose post-transplant no matter the clone size, with the increase showing up earlier in large clones (days 200-264) than in small clones. CD57 was not measured in the sequencing data, so a conservative gene-based aging definition was used instead. A larger share of large clones was made up of TEMRA cells, and in the seven largest clones (approximately 2,000 cells) aged and TEMRA cells were gained while TCM cells were lost.

What this sample's time point label stands for: five sample-tagged time points from pre-transplant (day -1) to day 368 post-transplant, pooled. Thawed PBMC were stimulated with a CMV IE-1 overlapping peptide library for over ten hours, with no transport inhibitors added. Thawed cells were rested overnight and then stimulated in R10 medium with CD28/CD49d costimulation. The IE-1 peptide library consisted of 15-amino-acid peptides overlapping by 11 amino acids. Samples from each time point were barcoded using BD Single-Cell Multiplexing Kit Sample Tags, then pooled and stained with oligo-conjugated anti-CD45RA and sorting antibodies. A BD FACSAria III was used to sort CMV-responsive CD8+CD137+ and CD4+CD154+ T cells at 4-way purity. Blood was drawn into EDTA vacutainers and was processed by Ficoll gradient within 1-24 hours. This clonotype was detected only a few times. Its antigen is still unknown. Within one base of it there is no much larger clone, and no base qualities were kept.

The CDR3 contains 14 residues, cysteine and phenylalanine counted. The DNA shown is the 42-base CDR3, in frame from base 1. V lost 3 bases and J lost 4 bases; the stretch between them is 12 bases long. From a lookup of the germline V gene, CDR1 and CDR2 are KGHSH and LQKENI. Receptor libraries were prepared by single-cell sequencing. Sequencing took place on an Illumina NovaSeq 6000. The BD Rhapsody Targeted mRNA and AbSeq Reagent Kit, in a microwell format, was used for cell capture and library preparation. Libraries covered TCR, sample tags, AbSeq, and targeted mRNA from the Human T-Cell Expression Panel plus custom TOX and TOX2 primers. An Illumina NovaSeq was used to sequence the libraries. In the authors' own workflow: The analysis covered approximately 9,900 cells in total, of which about 7,300 were CD8 T cells and about 4,500 were CD8 T cells with an identifiable TCR CDR3. The BD Rhapsody Targeted Analysis Pipeline, including V(D)J processing, was run on the Seven Bridges Genomics platform to process the raw data. Quality control, Sample Tag demultiplexing with Lex-BDSMK, clone identification with VDJ Explorer, and Seurat clustering were all done in SeqGeq 1.6.0. A clone was considered non-expanded if it made up <1% of CD8 T cells, and considered a clonal expansion if it made up >2.5% of the sample. TCRdb took the public reads, trimmed them with fastp at Q25, ran MiXCR for clone calling and kept in-frame beta chains. Entries are consolidated by CDR3 protein sequence, retaining the most common genes and DNA. TCRdb's processing, not the authors', yielded these V and J calls. Here the sample has about 21,000 distinct CDR3 sequences; 35% to 40% occur a single time. The ten largest clonotypes hold 20% to 25% of the sample.

The clonotype comes from a female donor who had a heart transplant and CMV viremia. Recombination joined TRBV18 with TRBJ2-5; the D gene is unclear. Sequences were derived from CMV peptide-activated CD4+ and CD8+ T cells sorted from blood, sampled at five time points, pooled. In light of the paper, this sample's cell subset or site label describes: sorted CD8+CD137+ and CD4+CD154+ T cells after 11 to 12 h CMV IE-1 peptide stimulation. The bases read TGTGCCAGCTCACCTCCCCCGGCCGGAGAGACCCAGTACTTC. Translated, it gives CASSPPPAGETQYF.